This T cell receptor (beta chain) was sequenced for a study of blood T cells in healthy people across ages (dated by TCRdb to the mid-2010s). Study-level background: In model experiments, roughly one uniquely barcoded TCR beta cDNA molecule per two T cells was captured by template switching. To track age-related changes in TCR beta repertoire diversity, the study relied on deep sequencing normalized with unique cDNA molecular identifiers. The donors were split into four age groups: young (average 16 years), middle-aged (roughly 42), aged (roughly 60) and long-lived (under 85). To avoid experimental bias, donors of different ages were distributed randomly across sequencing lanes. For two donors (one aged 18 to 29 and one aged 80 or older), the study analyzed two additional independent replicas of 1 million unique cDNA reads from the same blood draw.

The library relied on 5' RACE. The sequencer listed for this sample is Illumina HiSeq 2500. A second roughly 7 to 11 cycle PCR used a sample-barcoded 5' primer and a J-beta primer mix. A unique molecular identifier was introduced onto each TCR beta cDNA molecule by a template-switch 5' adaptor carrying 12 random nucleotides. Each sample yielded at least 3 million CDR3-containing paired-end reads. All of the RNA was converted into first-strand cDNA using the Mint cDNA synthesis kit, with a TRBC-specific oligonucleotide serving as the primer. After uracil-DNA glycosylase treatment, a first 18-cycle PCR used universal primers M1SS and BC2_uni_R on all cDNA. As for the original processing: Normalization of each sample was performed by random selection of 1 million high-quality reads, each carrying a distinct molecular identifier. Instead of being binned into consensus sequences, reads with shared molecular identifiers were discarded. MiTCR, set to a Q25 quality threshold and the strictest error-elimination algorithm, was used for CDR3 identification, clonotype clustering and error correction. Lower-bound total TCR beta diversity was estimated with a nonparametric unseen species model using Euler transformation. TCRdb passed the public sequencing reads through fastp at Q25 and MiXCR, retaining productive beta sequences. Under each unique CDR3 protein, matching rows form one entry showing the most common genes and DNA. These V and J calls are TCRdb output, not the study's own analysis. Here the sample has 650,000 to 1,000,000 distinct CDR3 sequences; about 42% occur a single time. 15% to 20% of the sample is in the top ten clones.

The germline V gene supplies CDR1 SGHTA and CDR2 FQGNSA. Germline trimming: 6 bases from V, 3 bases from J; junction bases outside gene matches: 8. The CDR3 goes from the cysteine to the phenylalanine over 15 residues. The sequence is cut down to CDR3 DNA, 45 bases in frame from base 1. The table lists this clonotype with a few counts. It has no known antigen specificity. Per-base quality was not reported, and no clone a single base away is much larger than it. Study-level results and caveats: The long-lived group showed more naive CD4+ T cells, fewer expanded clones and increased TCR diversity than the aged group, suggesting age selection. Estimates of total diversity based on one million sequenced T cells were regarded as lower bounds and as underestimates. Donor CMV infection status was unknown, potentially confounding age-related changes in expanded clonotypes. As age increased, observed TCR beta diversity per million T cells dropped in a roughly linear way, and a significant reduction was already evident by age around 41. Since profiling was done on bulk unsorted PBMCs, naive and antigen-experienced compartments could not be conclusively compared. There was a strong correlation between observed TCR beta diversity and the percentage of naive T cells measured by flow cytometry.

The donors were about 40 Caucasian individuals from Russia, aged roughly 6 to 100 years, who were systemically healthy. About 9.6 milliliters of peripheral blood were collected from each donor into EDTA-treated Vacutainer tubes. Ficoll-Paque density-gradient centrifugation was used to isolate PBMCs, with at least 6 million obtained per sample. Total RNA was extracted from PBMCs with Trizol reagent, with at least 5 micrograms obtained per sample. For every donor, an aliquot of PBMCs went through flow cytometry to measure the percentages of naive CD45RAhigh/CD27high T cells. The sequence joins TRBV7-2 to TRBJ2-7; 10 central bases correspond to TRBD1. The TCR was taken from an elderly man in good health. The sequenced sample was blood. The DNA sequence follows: TGTGCCAGCAGACTCCAGACAGGGGGCAGCTACGAGCAGTACTTC. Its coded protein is CASRLQTGGSYEQYF.